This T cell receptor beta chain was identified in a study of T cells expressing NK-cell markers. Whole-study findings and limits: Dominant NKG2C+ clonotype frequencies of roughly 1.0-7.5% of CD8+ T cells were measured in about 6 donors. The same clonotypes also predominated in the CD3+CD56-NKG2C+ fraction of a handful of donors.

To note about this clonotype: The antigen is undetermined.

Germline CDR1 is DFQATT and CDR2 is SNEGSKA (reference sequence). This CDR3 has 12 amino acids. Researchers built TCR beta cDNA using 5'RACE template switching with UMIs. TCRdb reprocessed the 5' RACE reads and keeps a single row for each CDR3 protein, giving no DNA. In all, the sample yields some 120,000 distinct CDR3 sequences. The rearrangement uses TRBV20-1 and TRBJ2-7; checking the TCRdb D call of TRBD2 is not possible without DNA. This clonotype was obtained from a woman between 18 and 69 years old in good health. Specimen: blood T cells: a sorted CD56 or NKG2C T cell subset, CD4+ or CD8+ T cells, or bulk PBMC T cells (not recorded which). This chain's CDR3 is CSARERDYEQYF.